This entry features one TCR beta chain sequence. Antigen unknown. Eligibility required adulthood, ileal or ileocolonic Crohn's disease and indicated ileocolonic resection. The protocol was immunoSEQ multiplex PCR, while the TCRdb copy is restricted to in-frame clones and leaves out a portion. The sample lists roughly 16,000 clones, 85% to 95% occurring once. In germline, CDR1 is SGHRS, CDR2 YFSETQ. CDR3 length: 15 amino acids. Trimming took 1 base from V and 3 from J, leaving 10 bases between them. These data come from a study of T cell repertoires in ileal Crohn's disease. Study-wide results and caveats: High-frequency clones were more common in sorted CD8 than CD4 cells. All patients with clonality above 26.8% had endoscopic recurrence.

The sequence came from an adult with Crohn's disease. The rearrangement joins TRBV5-1 to TRBJ1-4; D remains unclear. Specimen: ileal tissue. In DNA, the CDR3 is TGCGCCAGCAGCTTGTCTGGCACCTCTAATGAAAAACTGTTTTTT. Protein sequence: CASSLSGTSNEKLFF. The full variable domain, with the rest looked up from reference TRBV5-1 and TRBJ1-4, is KAGVTQTPRYLIKTRGQQVTLSCSPISGHRSVSWYQQTPGQGLQFLFEYFSETQRNKGNFPGRFSGRQFSNSRSEMNVSTLELGDSALYLCASSLSGTSNEKLFFGSGTQLSVL.